The 24 T cell receptor beta chains below come from one sample, sequenced in a study of T cell repertoires in cytomegalovirus infection. In TCRdb, the reads were re-called with MiXCR into one record per CDR3 protein. The sample lists about 360,000 distinct CDR3 sequences; roughly 20% were seen once. The sequencing sample was made of PBMCs. The receptors derive from a human donor in good health (CMV status not recorded). Some clones in this sample may be carry-over from other donors' samples.

This clonotype was counted ten times or more. This sequence joins TRBV14 and TRBJ2-1; D gene ambiguous. This CDR3 has 14 residues. With 4 bases removed from V and 6 bases from J, the gap between germline ends came to 13 bases. In germline, CDR1 is SGHDN, CDR2 FVKESK. The CDR3 coding sequence is TGTGCCAGCAGCCTCCCCCCGGACGGCAATGAGCAGTTCTTC. Its translation is CASSLPPDGNEQFF.

This clonotype was counted ten times or more. The rearrangement uses TRBV7-8 and TRBJ2-7; 8 bases match TRBD2. Germline V gene data show CDR1 as SGHVS and CDR2 as FQNEAQ. CDR3 length: 17 residues. The V and J ends lost 2 bases and 2 bases, in that order; junction bases with no gene match: 11. In DNA form, the CDR3 reads TGTGCCAGCAGCTTACTGGGTGGACTAGCAGCCACCTACGAGCAGTACTTC. It yields the protein CASSLLGGLAATYEQYF.

In its sample, this clonotype was seen many times. The rearrangement uses TRBV28 and TRBJ1-5; D remains ambiguous. CDR1 and CDR2 from the germline V gene are MDHEN and SYDVKM. The V end was cut by 7 bases, the J end by 5 bases, with 15 bases between. The CDR3 sequence is 14 residues long. In DNA, the CDR3 is TGTGCCAGCATCCCCCGGGGAGGAGATCAGCCCCAGCATTTT. It yields the protein CASIPRGGDQPQHF. Based on the CDR3 plus reference TRBV28 and TRBJ1-5, the full variable domain is DVKVTQSSRYLVKRTGEKVFLECVQDMDHENMFWYRQDPGLGLRLIYFSYDVKMKEKGDIPEGYSVSREKKERFSLILESASTNQTSMYLCASIPRGGDQPQHFGDGTRLSIL.

In this sample, this clonotype turned up a few times. The genes are TRBV6-6 and TRBJ2-3; TRBD2 aligns across 11 bases. V lost 7 bases to trimming and J lost 2 bases; unmatched junction nucleotides: 5. Germline values: CDR1 MNHNY, CDR2 SVGAGI (reference sequence). The CDR3 length is 15 residues. For the CDR3, the DNA is TGTGCCAGCACCATTAGCGGGGGGGACACAGATACGCAGTATTTT. This encodes CASTISGGDTDTQYF.

This clonotype was seen many times. The chain has TRBV12-3 or TRBV12-4 and TRBJ1-5; D might be TRBD1 (5 bases). V shed 5 bases and J shed 4 bases, with 15 bases lying between them. This CDR3 is 15 amino acids long. CDR3 region: CASSPGLGRNQPQHF. DNA of the CDR3: TGTGCCAGCAGTCCGGGACTAGGACGAAATCAGCCCCAGCATTTT.

The V call is TRBV10-3, the J call TRBJ1-1; D gene ambiguous. Germline loops: CDR1 ENHRY, CDR2 SYGVKD. V was cut by 4 bases and J by 6 bases, with 12 bases left in between. CDR3 size: 13 residues. This chain's CDR3 is CAISAEGLAEAFF. CDR3 in DNA: TGTGCCATCAGTGCGGAGGGATTGGCTGAAGCTTTCTTT.

This clonotype showed up many times. The genes are TRBV7-2 and TRBJ1-2, with 7 bases identical to TRBD1. Germline V gene lookup returns CDR1 SGHTA and CDR2 FQGNSA. This CDR3 contains 15 residues. The V segment lost 9 bases and the J segment 0 bases; nucleotides outside the gene matches: 10. The CDR3 is CASAPRDRANYGYTF. DNA for the CDR3: TGTGCCAGTGCCCCCCGGGACAGAGCTAACTATGGCTACACCTTC. Together with reference TRBV7-2 and TRBJ1-2, the CDR3 gives the full variable domain: GAGVSQSPSNKVTEKGKDVELRCDPISGHTALYWYRQSLGQGLEFLIYFQGNSAPDKSGLPSDRFSAERTGGSVSTLTIQRTQQEDSAVYLCASAPRDRANYGYTFGSGTRLTVV.

J is TRBJ2-1 and V is TRBV11-3, with TRBD1 as a possible D gene (6 bases). CDR3 length: 16 residues. Germline-derived CDR1 and CDR2 are SGHNT and YENEEA. Trimming took 3 bases from V and 0 from J, leaving 12 bases between them. CDR3 in DNA: TGTGCCAGCAGCTTCGTTAGGGGGTCCTCCTACAATGAGCAGTTCTTC. Its protein is CASSFVRGSSYNEQFF.

The sample holds many counts of this clonotype. The chain is built from TRBV11-2 and TRBJ1-6; D might be TRBD1 (6 bases). CDR3 size: 15 residues. The germline V gene has CDR1 SGHAT and CDR2 FQNNGV. V was shortened by 5 bases and J by 4 bases, with 12 bases between the two germline ends. CDR3 region: CASSQGDIYNSPLHF. Written as DNA, the CDR3 is TGTGCCAGCAGCCAAGGGGACATTTATAATTCACCCCTCCACTTT.

The V and J genes are TRBV20-1 and TRBJ2-3; D is undetermined. The CDR3 runs to 13 residues. V shed 0 bases and J shed 4 bases, with 8 bases lying between them. CDR1 is DFQATT, CDR2 SNEGSKA, per germline (reference sequence). CDR3 coding DNA: TGCAGTGCTAGAGATGGACCGGCAGATACGCAGTATTTT. Translation: CSARDGPADTQYF.

V usage is TRBV24-1 and J usage is TRBJ2-3, with no clear D. The V and J ends lost 5 bases and 0 bases respectively, with 2 bases between them. In germline, CDR1 is KGHDR, CDR2 SFDVKD. CDR3 length: 12 amino acids. The CDR3 bases are TGTGCCACCAGTGCCAGCACAGATACGCAGTATTTT. As protein: CATSASTDTQYF.

This clonotype was counted many times. This chain uses TRBV7-6 with TRBJ2-3, with D tentatively TRBD1 (6 bases). Between the trimmed V and J ends, which lost 5 bases and 0 bases, there was a span of 9 bases. The CDR3 has 14 amino acids. Germline V CDR1 and CDR2: SGHVS, FNYEAQ. CDR3 sequence: CASSQGQSTDTQYF. CDR3 DNA sequence: TGTGCCAGCAGCCAGGGGCAGAGCACAGATACGCAGTATTTT.

This clonotype was observed a handful of times. This chain links TRBV20-1 with TRBJ2-1; possible D gene TRBD1, 5 bases. Germline CDR1 DFQATT, CDR2 SNEGSKA (reference sequence). This CDR3 contains 14 residues. The germline V and J ends were trimmed by 2 bases and 10 bases, with 18 bases remaining between them. The CDR3 DNA is TGCAGTGCTAGATCGACAGTGGGGCTAGGAGAGCAGTTCTTC. Translating gives CSARSTVGLGEQFF.

J is TRBJ1-4 and V is TRBV20-1, with 7 positions matching TRBD1. With V trimmed by 1 base and J by 7 bases, 3 bases remained unmatched. The CDR3 is 13 residues long. The germline CDR1 and CDR2 sequences are DFQATT and SNEGSKA (reference sequence). CDR3 in amino acids: CSARGDRAEKLFF. The CDR3 nucleotides are TGCAGTGCTAGAGGCGACAGGGCTGAAAAACTGTTTTTT.

There are many counts of this clonotype. This chain links TRBV7-9 with TRBJ2-7; 11 bases line up with TRBD2. The CDR3 consists of 15 residues. Germline values: CDR1 SEHNR, CDR2 FQNEAQ (reference sequence). Losses at the gene ends were 2 bases for V and 4 bases for J; bases not matched to a gene: 4. CDR3 region: CASSLKLAGVYEQYF. CDR3 sequence (DNA): TGTGCCAGCAGCTTAAAACTAGCGGGAGTTTACGAGCAGTACTTC. Filled out from reference TRBV7-9 and TRBJ2-7, the complete variable domain reads DTGVSQNPRHKITKRGQNVTFRCDPISEHNRLYWYRQTLGQGPEFLTYFQNEAQLEKSRLLSDRFSAERPKGSFSTLEIQRTEQGDSAMYLCASSLKLAGVYEQYFGPGTRLTVT.

This clonotype was recorded at least ten times. V and J are TRBV6-2 or TRBV6-3 and TRBJ2-5; D is perhaps TRBD2 (6 bases). Trimming shortened V by 7 bases and J by 6 bases, and 15 bases separated the two germline ends. There are 13 residues in the CDR3. Germline V gives CDR1 MNHEY, CDR2 SVGEGT. The DNA of the CDR3 is TGTGCCAGCAAGACTAGGGGCAGACAGACCCAGTACTTC. It is translated as CASKTRGRQTQYF.

This clonotype was counted at least ten times. The chain recombines TRBV7-2 with TRBJ2-7; D may correspond to TRBD1 or TRBD2 (5 bases each). This CDR3 has 15 residues. Germline V lookup: CDR1 SGHTA, CDR2 FQGNSA. V was trimmed by 4 bases and J by 2 bases, leaving 15 bases between them. The CDR3 here is CASSSGPRGAYEQYF. The CDR3 DNA follows: TGTGCCAGCAGCTCCGGGCCCCGGGGCGCCTACGAGCAGTACTTC.

This clonotype was recorded a few times. One end of the junction varies from germline; a read error may be responsible. The chain's CDR3 is CASSFASSGTDTQYF. For the CDR3, the DNA is TGTGCCAGCAGCTTCGCCTCCTCGGGCACAGATACGCAGTATTTT. This chain uses TRBV5-3 with TRBJ2-3; D is undetermined. TRBV5-3 is an open reading frame whose function is uncertain. The CDR3 has 15 residues.

This clonotype has just a few counts. The chain couples TRBV19 to TRBJ2-2; 8 bases fit TRBD2. The CDR3 has 15 amino acids. The germline V gene has CDR1 LNHDA and CDR2 SQIVND (reference sequence). V lost 5 bases to trimming and J lost 3 bases; unmatched junction nucleotides: 5. The CDR3 DNA reads TGTGCCAGTAGTCTAGCGGGTTGGGACACCGGGGAGCTGTTTTTT. The encoded protein is CASSLAGWDTGELFF.

The chain carries TRBV11-3 and TRBJ2-3; unclear D gene. This CDR3 is built from 14 residues. V was clipped by 5 bases and J by 6 bases, with 15 bases between them. CDR1 is SGHNT, CDR2 YENEEA, per germline. CDR3: CASSLLASSDTQYF. Written as DNA, the CDR3 is TGTGCCAGCAGCCTACTGGCTTCTTCCGATACGCAGTATTTT.

In its sample, this clonotype was seen many times. This sequence joins TRBV7-2 and TRBJ2-5; D is uncertain. The CDR3 is made up of 14 amino acids. The ends were cut back, 2 bases at V and 1 base at J, with 8 bases in the middle. Germline values: CDR1 SGHTA, CDR2 FQGNSA. The CDR3 DNA reads TGTGCCAGCAGCTTATTTGGCCCCCAAGAGACCCAGTACTTC. It is translated as CASSLFGPQETQYF.

This clonotype was counted ten times or more. The chain uses TRBV7-2 and TRBJ1-6, with D perhaps matching TRBD1 (6 bases). CDR1 is SGHTA, CDR2 FQGNSA, per germline. V lost 3 bases, J lost 7 bases, and 10 bases lay in between. The CDR3 runs to 14 residues. CDR3 nucleotide sequence: TGTGCCAGCAGCTTCGAACAGGGCAATTCACCCCTCCACTTT. Translating gives CASSFEQGNSPLHF.

The J gene is TRBJ2-7, the V gene TRBV7-6; 10 nucleotides match TRBD2. Per the germline V gene, CDR1 is SGHVS and CDR2 is FNYEAQ. The CDR3 totals 16 residues. The J segment lost 7 bases and the V segment lost 6 bases, leaving 15 bases of the junction unmatched. CDR3 protein: CASSNTVPGLAMEQYF. The CDR3 region has the DNA TGTGCCAGCAGTAATACCGTACCGGGACTAGCGATGGAGCAGTACTTC.

The chain is built from TRBV3-1 and TRBJ1-4; no definite D call. The V gene lost 8 bases and the J gene lost 7 bases, with 14 bases spanning the gap. Germline V gene lookup returns CDR1 LGHDT and CDR2 YNNKEL (reference sequence). The CDR3 sequence is 13 residues long. The CDR3: CASARANSEKLFF. CDR3 in DNA: TGTGCCAGCGCGAGGGCAAATAGTGAAAAACTGTTTTTT.